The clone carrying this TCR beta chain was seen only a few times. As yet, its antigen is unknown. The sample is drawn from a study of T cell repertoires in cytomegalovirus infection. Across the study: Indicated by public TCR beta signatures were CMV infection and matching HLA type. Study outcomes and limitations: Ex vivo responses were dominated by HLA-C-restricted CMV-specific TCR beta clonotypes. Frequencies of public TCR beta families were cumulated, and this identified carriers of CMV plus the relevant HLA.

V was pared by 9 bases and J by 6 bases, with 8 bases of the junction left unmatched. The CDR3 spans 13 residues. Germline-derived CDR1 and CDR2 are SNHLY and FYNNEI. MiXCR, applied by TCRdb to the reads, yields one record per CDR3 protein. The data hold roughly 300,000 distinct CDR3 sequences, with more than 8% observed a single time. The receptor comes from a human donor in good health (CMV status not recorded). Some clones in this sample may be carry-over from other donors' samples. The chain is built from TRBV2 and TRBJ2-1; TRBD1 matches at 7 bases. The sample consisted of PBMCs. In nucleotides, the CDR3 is TGTGCCAGGCGACGGGCAGGGGGCAATGAGCAGTTCTTC. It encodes CARRRAGGNEQFF.